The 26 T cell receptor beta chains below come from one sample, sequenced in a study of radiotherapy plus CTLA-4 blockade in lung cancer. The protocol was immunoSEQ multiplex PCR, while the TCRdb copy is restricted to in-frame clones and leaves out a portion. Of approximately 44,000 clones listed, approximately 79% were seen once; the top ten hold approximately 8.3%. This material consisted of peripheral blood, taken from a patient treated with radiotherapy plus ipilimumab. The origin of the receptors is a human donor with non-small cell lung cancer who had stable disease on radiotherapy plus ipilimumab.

In nucleotides, the CDR3 is TGTGCCAGCAGCTTGGGGACCCTTTCTGGCACAGATACGCAGTATTTT. It is translated as CASSLGTLSGTDTQYF. The chain combines TRBV11-3 with TRBJ2-3, with D perhaps assigned TRBD1 or TRBD2 (5 bases each). Germline CDR1 and CDR2: SGHNT and YENEEA. Trimming removed 3 bases at V and 1 base at J, with 14 bases between. This CDR3 has 16 residues.

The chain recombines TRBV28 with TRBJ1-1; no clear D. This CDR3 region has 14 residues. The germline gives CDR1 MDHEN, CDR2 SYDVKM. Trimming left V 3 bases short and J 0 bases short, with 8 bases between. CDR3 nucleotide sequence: TGTGCCAGCAGTTTTACAGTTCTGAACACTGAAGCTTTCTTT. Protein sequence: CASSFTVLNTEAFF.

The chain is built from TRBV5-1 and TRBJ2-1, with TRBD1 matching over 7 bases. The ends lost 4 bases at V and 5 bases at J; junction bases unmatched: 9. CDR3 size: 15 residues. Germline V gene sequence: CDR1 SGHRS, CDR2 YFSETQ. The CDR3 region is CASSPLGTANNEQFF. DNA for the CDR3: TGCGCCAGCAGCCCTCTCGGGACAGCCAACAATGAGCAGTTCTTC.

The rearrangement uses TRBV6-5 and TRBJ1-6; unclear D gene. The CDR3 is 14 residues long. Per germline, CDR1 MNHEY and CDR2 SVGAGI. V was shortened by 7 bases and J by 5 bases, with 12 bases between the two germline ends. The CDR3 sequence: CASTLTQNNSPLHF. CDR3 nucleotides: TGTGCCAGCACCTTGACACAAAATAATTCACCCCTCCACTTT.

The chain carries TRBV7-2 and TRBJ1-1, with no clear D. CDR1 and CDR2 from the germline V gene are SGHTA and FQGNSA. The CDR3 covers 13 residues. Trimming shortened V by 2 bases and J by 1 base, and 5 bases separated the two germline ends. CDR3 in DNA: TGTGCCAGCAGCTTAATGGAGAACACTGAAGCTTTCTTT. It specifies CASSLMENTEAFF.

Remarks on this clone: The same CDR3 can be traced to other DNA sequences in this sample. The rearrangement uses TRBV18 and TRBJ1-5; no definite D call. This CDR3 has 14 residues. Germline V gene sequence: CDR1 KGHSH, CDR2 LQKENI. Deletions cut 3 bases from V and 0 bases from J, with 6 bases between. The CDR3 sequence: CASSPRASNQPQHF. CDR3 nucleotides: TGTGCCAGCTCACCTCGGGCTAGCAATCAGCCCCAGCATTTT. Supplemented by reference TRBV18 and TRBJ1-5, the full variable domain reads NAGVMQNPRHLVRRRGQEARLRCSPMKGHSHVYWYRQLPEEGLKFMVYLQKENIIDESGMPKERFSAEFPKEGPSILRIQQVVRGDSAAYFCASSPRASNQPQHFGDGTRLSIL.

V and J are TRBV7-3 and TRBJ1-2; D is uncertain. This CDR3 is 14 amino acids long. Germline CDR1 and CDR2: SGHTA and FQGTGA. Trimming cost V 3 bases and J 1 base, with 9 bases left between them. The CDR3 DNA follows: TGTGCCAGCAGCTTCGGCGGGGATAACTATGGCTACACCTTC. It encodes CASSFGGDNYGYTF.

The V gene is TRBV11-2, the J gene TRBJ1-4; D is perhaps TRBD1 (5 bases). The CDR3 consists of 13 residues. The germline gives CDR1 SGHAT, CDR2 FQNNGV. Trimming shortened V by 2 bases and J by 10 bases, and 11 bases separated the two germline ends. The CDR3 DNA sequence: TGTGCCAGCAGCTTAAGCAGGGTCGGAAAACTGTTTTTT. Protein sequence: CASSLSRVGKLFF.

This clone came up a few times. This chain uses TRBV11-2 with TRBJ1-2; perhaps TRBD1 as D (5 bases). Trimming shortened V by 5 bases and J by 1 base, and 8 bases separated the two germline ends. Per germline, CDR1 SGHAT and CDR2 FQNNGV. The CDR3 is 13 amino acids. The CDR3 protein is CASSKTVNYGYTF. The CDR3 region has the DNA TGTGCCAGCAGCAAGACAGTTAACTATGGCTACACCTTC.

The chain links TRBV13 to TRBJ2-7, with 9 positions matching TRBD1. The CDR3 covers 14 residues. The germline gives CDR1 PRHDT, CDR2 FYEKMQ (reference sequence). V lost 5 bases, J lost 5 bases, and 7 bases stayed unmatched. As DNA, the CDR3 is TGTGCCAGCAGCCAAAGACAGGGGGACGACGAGCAGTACTTC. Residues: CASSQRQGDDEQYF.

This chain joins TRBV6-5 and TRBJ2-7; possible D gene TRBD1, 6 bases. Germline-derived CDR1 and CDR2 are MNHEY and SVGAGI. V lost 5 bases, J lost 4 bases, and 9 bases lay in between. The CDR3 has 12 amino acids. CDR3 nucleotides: TGTGCCAGCAGTGACCAGGGGTACGAGCAGTACTTC. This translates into CASSDQGYEQYF.

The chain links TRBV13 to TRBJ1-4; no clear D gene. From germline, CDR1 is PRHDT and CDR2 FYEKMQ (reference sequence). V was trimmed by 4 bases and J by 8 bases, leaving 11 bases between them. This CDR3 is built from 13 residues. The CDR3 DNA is TGTGCCAGCAGCTCAAACACCGTAGAAAAACTGTTTTTT. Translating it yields CASSSNTVEKLFF.

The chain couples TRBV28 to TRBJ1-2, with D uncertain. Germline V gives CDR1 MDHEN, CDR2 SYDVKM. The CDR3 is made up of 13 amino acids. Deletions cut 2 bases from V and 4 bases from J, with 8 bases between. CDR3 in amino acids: CASSLRGSYGYTF. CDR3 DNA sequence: TGTGCCAGCAGTTTAAGAGGGAGCTATGGCTACACCTTC.

CDR3 sequence: CASSPQGVGTEAFF. CDR3 DNA: TGTGCCAGCAGTCCCCAGGGGGTGGGGACTGAAGCTTTCTTT. The V call is TRBV6-5, the J call TRBJ1-1; 7 bases map to TRBD1. With V trimmed by 5 bases and J by 5 bases, 8 bases remained unmatched. CDR3 length: 14 residues. Looked up from germline, CDR1 is MNHEY and CDR2 is SVGAGI.

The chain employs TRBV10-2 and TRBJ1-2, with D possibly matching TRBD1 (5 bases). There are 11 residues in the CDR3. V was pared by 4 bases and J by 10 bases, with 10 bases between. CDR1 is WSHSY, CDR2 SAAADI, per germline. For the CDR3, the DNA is TGCGCCAGCAGTGGGGGAGGGGACTACACCTTC. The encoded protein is CASSGGGDYTF.

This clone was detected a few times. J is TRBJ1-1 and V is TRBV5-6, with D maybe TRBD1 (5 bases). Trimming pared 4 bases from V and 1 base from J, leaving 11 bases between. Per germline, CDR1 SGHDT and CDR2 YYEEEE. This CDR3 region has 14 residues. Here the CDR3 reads CASSPGTENTEAFF. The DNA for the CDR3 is TGTGCCAGCAGCCCCGGGACGGAGAACACTGAAGCTTTCTTT. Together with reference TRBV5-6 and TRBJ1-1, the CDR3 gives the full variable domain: DAGVTQSPTHLIKTRGQQVTLRCSPKSGHDTVSWYQQALGQGPQFIFQYYEEEERQRGNFPDRFSGHQFPNYSSELNVNALLLGDSALYLCASSPGTENTEAFFGQGTRLTVV.

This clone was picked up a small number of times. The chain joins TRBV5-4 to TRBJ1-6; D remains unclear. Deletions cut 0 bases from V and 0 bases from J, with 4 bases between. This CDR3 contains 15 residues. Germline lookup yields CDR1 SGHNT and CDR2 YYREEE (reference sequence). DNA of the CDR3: TGTGCCAGCAGCTTGGGGAGCTCCTATAATTCACCCCTCCACTTT. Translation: CASSLGSSYNSPLHF.

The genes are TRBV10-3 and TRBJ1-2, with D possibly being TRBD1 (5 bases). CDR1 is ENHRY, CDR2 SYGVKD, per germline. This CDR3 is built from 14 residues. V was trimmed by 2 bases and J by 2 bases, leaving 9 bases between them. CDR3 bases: TGTGCCATCAGTGAGAGGGGTGAAAACTATGGCTACACCTTC. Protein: CAISERGENYGYTF.

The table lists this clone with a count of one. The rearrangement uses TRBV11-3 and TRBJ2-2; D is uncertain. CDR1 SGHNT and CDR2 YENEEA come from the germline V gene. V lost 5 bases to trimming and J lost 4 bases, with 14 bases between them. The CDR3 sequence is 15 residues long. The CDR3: CASSPRTDVTGELFF. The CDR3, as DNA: TGTGCCAGCAGCCCCCGGACGGATGTCACCGGGGAGCTGTTTTTT. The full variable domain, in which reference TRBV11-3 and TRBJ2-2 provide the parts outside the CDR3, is EAGVVQSPRYKIIEKKQPVAFWCNPISGHNTLYWYLQNLGQGPELLIRYENEEAVDDSQLPKDRFSAERLKGVDSTLKIQPAELGDSAVYLCASSPRTDVTGELFFGEGSRLTVL.

CDR3 sequence (DNA): TGTGCCAGCAGCAGAGGGGGCAGGGAAGGTCAGCCCCAGCATTTT. Translated, it gives CASSRGGREGQPQHF. The V call is TRBV5-4, the J call TRBJ1-5, with 7 bases that match TRBD1. Per germline, CDR1 SGHNT and CDR2 YYREEE (reference sequence). CDR3 length equals 15 residues. J lost 6 bases, V lost 4 bases, and 10 bases had no gene match. The entire variable domain, with the rest obtained from reference TRBV5-4 and TRBJ1-5, is as follows: ETGVTQSPTHLIKTRGQQVTLRCSSQSGHNTVSWYQQALGQGPQFIFQYYREEENGRGNFPPRFSGLQFPNYSSELNVNALELDDSALYLCASSRGGREGQPQHFGDGTRLSIL.

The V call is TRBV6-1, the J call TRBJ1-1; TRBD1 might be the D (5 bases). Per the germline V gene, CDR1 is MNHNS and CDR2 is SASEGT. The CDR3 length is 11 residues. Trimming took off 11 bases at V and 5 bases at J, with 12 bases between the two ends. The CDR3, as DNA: TGTGCCGCAGTCGGGGGAACTGAAGCTTTCTTT. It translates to CAAVGGTEAFF.

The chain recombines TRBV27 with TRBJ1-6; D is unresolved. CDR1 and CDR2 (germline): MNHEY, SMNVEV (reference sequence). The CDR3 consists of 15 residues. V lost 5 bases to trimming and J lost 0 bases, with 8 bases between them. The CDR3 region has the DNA TGTGCCAGCAGTAAACCCGGCTCCTATAATTCACCCCTCCACTTT. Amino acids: CASSKPGSYNSPLHF.

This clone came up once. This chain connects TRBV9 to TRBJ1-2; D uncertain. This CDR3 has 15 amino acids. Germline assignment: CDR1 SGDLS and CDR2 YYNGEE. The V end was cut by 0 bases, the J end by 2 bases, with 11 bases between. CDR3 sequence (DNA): TGTGCCAGCAGCGTAGTGGGTTTCGGAAACTATGGCTACACCTTC. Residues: CASSVVGFGNYGYTF.

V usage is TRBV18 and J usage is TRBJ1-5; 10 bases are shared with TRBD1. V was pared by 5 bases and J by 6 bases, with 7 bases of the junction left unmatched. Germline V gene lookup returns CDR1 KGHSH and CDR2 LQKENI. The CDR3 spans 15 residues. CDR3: CASSYGTGALQPQHF. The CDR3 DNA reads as TGTGCCAGCTCATATGGGACAGGGGCTCTTCAGCCCCAGCATTTT.

DNA of the CDR3: TGTGCCAGTAGTATAGATCGGGGACAGAATCTATACGAGCAGTACTTC. It yields the protein CASSIDRGQNLYEQYF. The rearrangement uses TRBV19 and TRBJ2-7, with 7 nucleotides matching TRBD1. CDR1 and CDR2 from the germline V gene are LNHDA and SQIVND (reference sequence). This CDR3 has 16 residues. V was pared by 0 bases and J by 4 bases, with 9 bases of the junction left unmatched.

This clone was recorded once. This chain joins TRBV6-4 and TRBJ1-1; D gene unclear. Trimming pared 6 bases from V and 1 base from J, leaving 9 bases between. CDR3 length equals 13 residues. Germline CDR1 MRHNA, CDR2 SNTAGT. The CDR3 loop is CASRMSGNTEAFF. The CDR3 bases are TGTGCCAGCAGGATGTCAGGGAACACTGAAGCTTTCTTT.